The next 32 T cell receptor beta chains were all read from a single sample in a study of blood T cells in healthy people across ages. Through a sample-barcoded 5' primer and a J-beta primer mix, a second PCR was run for roughly 7 to 12 cycles. MiXCR, applied by TCRdb to the 5' RACE reads, yields one record per CDR3 protein. The table records about 780,000 distinct CDR3 sequences, around 45% of them present only once. The source material was blood. Receptors originate from a man at least 80 years old in good health.

The genes are TRBV9 and TRBJ2-3; 9 positions match TRBD1. V dropped 2 bases and J dropped 4; count of bases not matched to a gene: 14. Germline CDR1 reads SGDLS; CDR2 reads YYNGEE. The length of the CDR3 is 18 residues. The CDR3 is CASSVLNPGQGAADTQYF. Here the CDR3 DNA reads TGTGCCAGCAGCGTCCTAAATCCGGGACAGGGAGCCGCAGATACGCAGTATTTT.

The V and J genes are TRBV7-8 and TRBJ1-4, with no clear D. Trimming pared 7 bases from V and 0 bases from J, leaving 9 bases between. Germline CDR1 is SGHVS and CDR2 is FQNEAQ. The CDR3 has 14 amino acids. The CDR3 sequence is CASMPEATNEKLFF. CDR3 nucleotide sequence: TGTGCCAGCATGCCCGAGGCAACTAATGAAAAACTGTTTTTT.

This clonotype was counted many times. This chain joins TRBV29-1 and TRBJ2-1, with 7 bases that match TRBD2. The length of the CDR3 is 13 residues. Germline lookup yields CDR1 SQVTM and CDR2 ANQGSEA. J lost 7 bases, V lost 7 bases, and 10 bases had no gene match. The CDR3 sequence: CSATWEGMNEQFF. The CDR3 bases are TGCAGCGCTACGTGGGAGGGAATGAATGAGCAGTTCTTC.

The genes are TRBV30 and TRBJ2-4; D is perhaps TRBD2 (6 bases). Trimming removed 1 base at V and 10 bases at J, with 14 bases between. This CDR3 spans 13 amino acids. CDR1 is GTSNPN and CDR2 is SVGIG in the germline V gene (reference sequence). The CDR3 sequence is CAWSDDGGGIQYF. CDR3 coding DNA: TGTGCCTGGAGTGATGACGGGGGAGGAATTCAGTACTTC.

The rearrangement uses TRBV3-1 and TRBJ2-5, with 9 positions matching TRBD1. The V and J ends lost 0 bases and 0 bases, in that order; junction bases with no gene match: 5. The CDR3 has 17 amino acids. Per germline, CDR1 LGHDT and CDR2 YNNKEL (reference sequence). The DNA of the CDR3 is TGTGCCAGCAGCCAAGAATTCGACAGGGGGAACCAAGAGACCCAGTACTTC. Translating gives CASSQEFDRGNQETQYF.

This chain joins TRBV7-9 and TRBJ1-2, with a tentative D call TRBD1 (6 bases). CDR1 is SEHNR, CDR2 FQNEAQ, per germline (reference sequence). This CDR3 has 17 residues. The ends were cut back, 5 bases at V and 5 bases at J, with 24 bases in the middle. CDR3 DNA: TGTGCCAGCAGCCCTGACGTGGGGGCGCGGTGGGGGTATGGCTACACCTTC. It yields the protein CASSPDVGARWGYGYTF. Full variable domain (outside the CDR3, taken from reference TRBV7-9 and TRBJ1-2): DTGVSQNPRHKITKRGQNVTFRCDPISEHNRLYWYRQTLGQGPEFLTYFQNEAQLEKSRLLSDRFSAERPKGSFSTLEIQRTEQGDSAMYLCASSPDVGARWGYGYTFGSGTRLTVV.

This clonotype was observed a few times. The CDR3 region is CSARALGESGRGTDTQYF. CDR3 in DNA: TGCAGTGCTAGAGCCCTAGGAGAGAGCGGGAGAGGCACAGATACGCAGTATTTT. The rearrangement links TRBV20-1 to TRBJ2-3; TRBD2 matches 8 bases. The CDR3 length is 18 residues. The V and J ends lost 1 base and 1 base, in that order; junction bases with no gene match: 13. Looked up from germline, CDR1 is DFQATT and CDR2 is SNEGSKA (reference sequence).

J is TRBJ2-1 and V is TRBV12-3 or TRBV12-4; D perhaps matches TRBD2 (6 bases). This CDR3 is 14 amino acids long. Trimming removed 1 base from V and 10 bases from J, with 14 bases in between. Here the CDR3 reads CASSLGLGFGEQFF. The DNA for the CDR3 is TGTGCCAGCAGTTTAGGACTAGGATTTGGCGAGCAGTTCTTC.

V gene TRBV24-1 combines with J gene TRBJ2-1, with a tentative D call TRBD2 (6 bases). The CDR3 loop spans 15 amino acids. Trimming left V 3 bases short and J 5 bases short, with 13 bases between. The germline CDR1 and CDR2 sequences are KGHDR and SFDVKD. CDR3 DNA sequence: TGTGCCACCAGTGATGGGGCTCGCGGGAACAATGAGCAGTTCTTC. Translated, it gives CATSDGARGNNEQFF.

The genes are TRBV15 and TRBJ2-5; D may be TRBD2 (5 bases). The CDR3 has 15 residues. Germline V gene lookup returns CDR1 LNHNV and CDR2 YYDKDF (reference sequence). V lost 0 bases and J 7 bases, leaving 15 bases between the germline ends. The CDR3 region has the DNA TGTGCCACCAGCAGAGATGTAGCGCCCGTGATGACCCAGTACTTC. Its translation: CATSRDVAPVMTQYF.

This clonotype was detected a few times. V usage is TRBV4-2 and J usage is TRBJ2-1, with D uncertain. Germline-derived CDR1 and CDR2 are LGHNA and YNFKEQ. The V end lost 1 base, the J end lost 0 bases, and 10 bases lay between the germline ends. This CDR3 region has 16 residues. CDR3 DNA sequence: TGTGCCAGCAGCCAAGCACAGCAGAGCTCCTACAATGAGCAGTTCTTC. Translation gives CASSQAQQSSYNEQFF.

The chain joins TRBV2 to TRBJ2-5; 9 bases match TRBD2. Losses at the gene ends were 3 bases for V and 4 bases for J; bases not matched to a gene: 6. The CDR3 is made up of 15 amino acids. The germline V gene has CDR1 SNHLY and CDR2 FYNNEI. CDR3 amino acids: CASSDPSGMGETQYF. CDR3 in DNA: TGTGCCAGCAGTGATCCTAGCGGGATGGGAGAGACCCAGTACTTC.

This clonotype has at least ten counts. The chain employs TRBV7-2 and TRBJ2-7; the D call may be TRBD1 or TRBD2 (5 bases each). The CDR3 is made up of 12 amino acids. The V and J ends lost 8 bases and 2 bases respectively, with 10 bases between them. Germline V gives CDR1 SGHTA, CDR2 FQGNSA. The CDR3 sequence: CASRDAAYEQYF. DNA for the CDR3: TGTGCCAGCCGGGACGCCGCCTACGAGCAGTACTTC.

The chain uses TRBV28 and TRBJ2-1; TRBD2 aligns across 8 bases. The CDR3 contains 16 residues. Per the germline V gene, CDR1 is MDHEN and CDR2 is SYDVKM. V shed 8 bases and J 0 bases; nucleotides not matched to a gene: 9. CDR3 residues: CASPHYGRASYNEQFF. In DNA, the CDR3 is TGTGCCAGCCCTCATTACGGGAGGGCCTCCTACAATGAGCAGTTCTTC.

The V and J genes are TRBV7-2 and TRBJ2-7; 8 bases are a match to TRBD1. Trimming took 3 bases from V and 7 from J; bases not matched to a gene: 8. The CDR3 spans 14 residues. Germline CDR1 SGHTA, CDR2 FQGNSA. The CDR3 loop is CASSFGTGPNEQYF. The CDR3 DNA sequence: TGTGCCAGCAGCTTCGGGACAGGCCCCAATGAGCAGTACTTC. Together with reference TRBV7-2 and TRBJ2-7, the CDR3 gives the full variable domain: GAGVSQSPSNKVTEKGKDVELRCDPISGHTALYWYRQSLGQGLEFLIYFQGNSAPDKSGLPSDRFSAERTGGSVSTLTIQRTQQEDSAVYLCASSFGTGPNEQYFGPGTRLTVT.

This clonotype was counted a few times. A much larger clone is a single base away; this may be a read error. This chain connects TRBV5-1 to TRBJ2-7; D uncertain. V was trimmed by 4 bases and J by 3 bases, leaving 14 bases between them. The CDR3 consists of 14 residues. Germline CDR1 reads SGHRS; CDR2 reads YFSETQ. Written as DNA, the CDR3 is TGCGCCAGCAGCGTGGATGACCCCATCTACGAGCAGTACTTC. As protein: CASSVDDPIYEQYF.

The chain combines TRBV20-1 with TRBJ2-3, with 16 bases lining up with TRBD2. The junction had 9 bases not matched to a gene; V was cut back by 6 bases and J by 3 bases. Germline V gives CDR1 DFQATT, CDR2 SNEGSKA (reference sequence). The CDR3 is 17 amino acids. CDR3 coding DNA: TGCAGTGCCCAGGGGGGGACTAGCGGGAGGGTAACAGATACGCAGTATTTT. Translated, it gives CSAQGGTSGRVTDTQYF.

This clonotype showed up just a few times. Just one base apart from a much larger clone, this may be a read error. The J gene is TRBJ2-5, the V gene TRBV5-1; D is possibly TRBD2 (6 bases). The V gene's germline CDR1 is SGHRS and CDR2 YFSETQ. Deletions cut 3 bases from V and 11 bases from J, with 23 bases between. The CDR3 consists of 15 residues. CDR3 sequence (DNA): TGCGCCAGCAGCTCCCTCGGAGGGAGTTTGGATGAGCAGTACTTC. Translating gives CASSSLGGSLDEQYF. The whole variable domain, remainder taken from reference TRBV5-1 and TRBJ2-5, is KAGVTQTPRYLIKTRGQQVTLSCSPISGHRSVSWYQQTPGQGLQFLFEYFSETQRNKGNFPGRFSGRQFSNSRSEMNVSTLELGDSALYLCASSSLGGSLDEQYFGPGTRLLVL.

CDR3 amino acids: CASSAGEGFNQPQHF. CDR3 coding DNA: TGTGCCAGCAGTGCCGGGGAGGGGTTTAATCAGCCCCAGCATTTT. The chain recombines TRBV6-1 with TRBJ1-5, with D possibly TRBD1 on 5 matching bases. In germline, CDR1 is MNHNS, CDR2 SASEGT. V lost 4 bases and J lost 4, with 14 bases in between. This CDR3 region has 15 residues.

This clonotype appeared a single time. The chain links TRBV28 to TRBJ2-4, with a possible D match to TRBD1 (6 bases). Trimming pared 5 bases from V and 6 bases from J, leaving 23 bases between. CDR1 is MDHEN and CDR2 is SYDVKM in the germline V gene. The CDR3 loop spans 17 amino acids. CDR3 nucleotides: TGTGCCAGCAGTACCAGAAAAATACAGGGAAGGGCAAACATTCAGTACTTC. This encodes CASSTRKIQGRANIQYF.

The DNA for the CDR3 is TGCAGTGCTAGACGGACCGGGACTAGCAATGAGCAGTTCTTC. It encodes CSARRTGTSNEQFF. The chain recombines TRBV20-1 with TRBJ2-1; 8 bases line up with TRBD2. J lost 6 bases, V lost 2 bases, and 6 bases had no gene match. CDR1 is DFQATT and CDR2 is SNEGSKA in the germline V gene (reference sequence). The CDR3 sequence is 14 residues long.

In the case of this clonotype: The germline gene is not matched at one end of the junction; a read error may be the cause. The rearrangement uses TRBV7-2 and TRBJ2-7; 9 nucleotides align to TRBD1. The assigned J gene may be wrong: the sequence end matches TRBJ2-5 better. CDR1 and CDR2 (germline): SGHTA, FQGNSA. The CDR3 spans 15 residues. The CDR3 DNA reads TGTGCCGGCAGCTTAGCCGGGACAGGGACAGAGACCCAGTACTTC. It yields the protein CAGSLAGTGTETQYF.

In this sample, this clonotype turned up many times. The chain joins TRBV7-2 to TRBJ1-2, with D perhaps TRBD1 (6 bases). V lost 5 bases and J 7 bases, leaving 17 bases between the germline ends. This CDR3 comprises 14 residues. Germline values: CDR1 SGHTA, CDR2 FQGNSA. CDR3 in amino acids: CASSQQGAGAGYTF. The CDR3 coding sequence is TGTGCCAGCAGCCAGCAGGGCGCAGGGGCTGGCTACACCTTC. The variable domain in full, completed from reference TRBV7-2 and TRBJ1-2, reads GAGVSQSPSNKVTEKGKDVELRCDPISGHTALYWYRQSLGQGLEFLIYFQGNSAPDKSGLPSDRFSAERTGGSVSTLTIQRTQQEDSAVYLCASSQQGAGAGYTFGSGTRLTVV.

This clonotype came up a few times. A much larger clone lies a single base off, so this may be a read error. The CDR3 DNA reads TGCGCCAGCGCCCGTGGACAGCAAGAGACCCAGTTCTTC. It is translated as CASARGQQETQFF. V and J are TRBV5-1 and TRBJ2-1, with D perhaps TRBD1 (6 bases). V lost 7 bases, J lost 13 bases, and 21 bases lay in between. In germline, CDR1 is SGHRS, CDR2 YFSETQ. CDR3 length: 13 residues.

V and J are TRBV11-3 and TRBJ2-1, with D possibly TRBD2 on 5 matching bases. The ends were cut back, 5 bases at V and 10 bases at J, with 15 bases in the middle. This CDR3 is built from 13 residues. CDR1 and CDR2 (germline): SGHNT, YENEEA. The CDR3, as DNA: TGTGCCAGCAGCCCAGACTACTCGGGGGAGCAGTTCTTC. Amino acids: CASSPDYSGEQFF. Complete variable domain (other parts from reference TRBV11-3 and TRBJ2-1): EAGVVQSPRYKIIEKKQPVAFWCNPISGHNTLYWYLQNLGQGPELLIRYENEEAVDDSQLPKDRFSAERLKGVDSTLKIQPAELGDSAVYLCASSPDYSGEQFFGPGTRLTVL.

This clonotype was counted between two and nine times. The chain uses TRBV7-9 and TRBJ2-4; D unresolved. The V gene's germline CDR1 is SEHNR and CDR2 FQNEAQ (reference sequence). Trimming took off 2 bases at V and 2 bases at J, with 7 bases between the two ends. The CDR3 is made up of 14 amino acids. The CDR3, as DNA: TGTGCCAGCAGCTTAAAGGGAACCAAAAACATTCAGTACTTC. Amino acid sequence: CASSLKGTKNIQYF.

In the case of this clonotype: At one end, the junction sequence differs from germline, possibly due to a read error. The CDR3 region is CGARGQPAEQFF. The CDR3 DNA follows: TGCGGTGCTAGGGGGCAACCAGCAGAGCAGTTCTTC. V is TRBV20-1 and J is TRBJ2-1; 7 bases are a match to TRBD1. Germline lookup yields CDR1 DFQATT and CDR2 SNEGSKA (reference sequence). This CDR3 has 12 amino acids.

The rearrangement joins TRBV18 to TRBJ2-1, with D possibly called TRBD1 or TRBD2 (5 bases each). There are 14 residues in the CDR3. V lost 4 bases and J 10 bases, leaving 17 bases between the germline ends. Germline V gene lookup returns CDR1 KGHSH and CDR2 LQKENI. The CDR3 DNA sequence: TGTGCCAGCTCACTAAGGGACCAGGACGGAGAGCAGTTCTTC. Protein sequence: CASSLRDQDGEQFF.

The chain is built from TRBV6-1 and TRBJ1-2; 7 bases line up with TRBD1. The CDR3 length is 12 residues. Trimming took 8 bases from V and 4 from J; bases not matched to a gene: 4. Germline CDR1 reads MNHNS; CDR2 reads SASEGT. The CDR3 nucleotides read TGTGCCAGCGAGCGACAGGGCTATGGCTACACCTTC. Protein sequence: CASERQGYGYTF.

This chain links TRBV5-1 with TRBJ2-5, with 8 nucleotides matching TRBD1. Germline values: CDR1 SGHRS, CDR2 YFSETQ. The ends lost 0 bases at V and 11 bases at J; junction bases unmatched: 21. The CDR3 loop spans 18 amino acids. The chain's CDR3 is CASSLGPRDRRTYNEQYF. As DNA, the CDR3 is TGCGCCAGCAGCTTGGGGCCCCGGGACAGGAGGACCTACAATGAGCAGTACTTC.

This clonotype was observed a handful of times. This chain joins TRBV7-2 and TRBJ2-7, with 8 bases matching TRBD2. V was pared by 1 base and J by 3 bases, with 5 bases of the junction left unmatched. Germline assignment: CDR1 SGHTA and CDR2 FQGNSA. The CDR3 has 15 residues. In nucleotides, the CDR3 is TGTGCCAGCAGCTTAGGCGGCGGGAGGAGCTACGAGCAGTACTTC. Protein product: CASSLGGGRSYEQYF.

This clonotype came up a few times. The rearrangement joins TRBV18 to TRBJ2-1; 7 nucleotides match TRBD1. V trimming: 6 bases; J trimming: 1 base; junction bases outside the gene matches: 12. The CDR3 totals 17 residues. Germline CDR1 reads KGHSH; CDR2 reads LQKENI. This CDR3 is CASSLAQGDGSYNEQFF. CDR3 nucleotide sequence: TGTGCCAGCTCCCTCGCTCAGGGGGACGGATCCTACAATGAGCAGTTCTTC.